This T cell receptor beta chain was sequenced in a study of blood T cell repertoires in COVID-19. Study as a whole: Material from acute and convalescent COVID-19 was sourced from the United States, Italy and Spain.

The assay was immunoSEQ multiplex PCR, and TCRdb's table has in-frame clones only and misses some. This table holds 540,000 or so clones, about 89% found once. Recruited during active infection, patients (from Seattle) were subsequently followed longitudinally. Trimming removed 5 bases at V and 0 bases at J, with 10 bases between. CDR3 size: 14 residues. The germline V gene encodes CDR1 MNHEY and CDR2 SVGAGI. The chain links TRBV6-5 to TRBJ1-2, with D hard to call. The sample consisted of peripheral blood. The source of this sequence is a woman aged 45-65 years with COVID-19, enrolled during active disease. The CDR3 region has the DNA TGTGCCAGCAGTCGAGCGGGAGCTAACTATGGCTACACCTTC. Encoded protein: CASSRAGANYGYTF.